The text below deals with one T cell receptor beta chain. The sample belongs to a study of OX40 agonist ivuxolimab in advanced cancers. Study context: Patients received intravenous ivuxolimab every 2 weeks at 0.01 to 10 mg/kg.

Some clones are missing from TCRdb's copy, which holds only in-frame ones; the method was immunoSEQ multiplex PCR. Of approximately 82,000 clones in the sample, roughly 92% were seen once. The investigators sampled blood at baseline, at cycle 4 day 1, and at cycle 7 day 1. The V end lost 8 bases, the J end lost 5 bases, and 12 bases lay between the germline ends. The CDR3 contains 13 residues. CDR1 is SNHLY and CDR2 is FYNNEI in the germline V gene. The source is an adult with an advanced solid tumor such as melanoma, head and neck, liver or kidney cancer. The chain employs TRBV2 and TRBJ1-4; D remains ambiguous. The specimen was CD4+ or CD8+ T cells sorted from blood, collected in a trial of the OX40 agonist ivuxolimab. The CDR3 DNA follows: TGTGCCAGCCTAAAAGGACTAAATGAAAAACTGTTTTTT. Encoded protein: CASLKGLNEKLFF.